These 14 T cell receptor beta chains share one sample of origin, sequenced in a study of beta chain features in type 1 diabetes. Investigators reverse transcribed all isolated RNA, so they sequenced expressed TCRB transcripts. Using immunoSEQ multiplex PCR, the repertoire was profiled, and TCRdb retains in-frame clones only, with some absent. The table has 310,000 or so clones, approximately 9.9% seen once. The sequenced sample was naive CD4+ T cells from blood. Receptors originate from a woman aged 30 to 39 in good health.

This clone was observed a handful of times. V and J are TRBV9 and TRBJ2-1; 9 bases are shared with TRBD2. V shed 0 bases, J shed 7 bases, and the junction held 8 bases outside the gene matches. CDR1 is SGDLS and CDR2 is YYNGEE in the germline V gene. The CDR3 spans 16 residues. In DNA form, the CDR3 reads TGTGCCAGCAGCGTAGTATCTAGCGGGATATCAAATGAGCAGTTCTTC. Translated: CASSVVSSGISNEQFF.

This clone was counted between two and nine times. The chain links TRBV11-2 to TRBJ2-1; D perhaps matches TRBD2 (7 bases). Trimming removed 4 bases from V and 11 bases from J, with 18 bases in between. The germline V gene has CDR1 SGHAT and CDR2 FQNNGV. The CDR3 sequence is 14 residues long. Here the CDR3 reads CASSSLRGTTKQFF. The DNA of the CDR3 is TGTGCCAGCAGCTCTTTGAGGGGGACTACTAAGCAGTTCTTC.

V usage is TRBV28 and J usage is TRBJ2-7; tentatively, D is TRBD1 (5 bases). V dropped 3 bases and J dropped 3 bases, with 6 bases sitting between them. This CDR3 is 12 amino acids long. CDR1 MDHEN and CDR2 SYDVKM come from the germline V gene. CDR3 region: CASSLGRYEQYF. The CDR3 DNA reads TGTGCCAGCAGTTTGGGGCGCTACGAGCAGTACTTC.

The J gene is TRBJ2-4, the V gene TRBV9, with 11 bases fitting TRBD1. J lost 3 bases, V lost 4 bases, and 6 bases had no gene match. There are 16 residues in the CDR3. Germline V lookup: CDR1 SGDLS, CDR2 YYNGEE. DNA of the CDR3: TGTGCCAGCAGCCCCGGACAGGGGGCGGGCAAAAACATTCAGTACTTC. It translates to CASSPGQGAGKNIQYF.

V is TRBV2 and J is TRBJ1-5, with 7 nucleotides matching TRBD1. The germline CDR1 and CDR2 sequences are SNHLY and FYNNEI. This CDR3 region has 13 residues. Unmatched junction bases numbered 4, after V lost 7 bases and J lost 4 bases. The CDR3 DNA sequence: TGTGCCAGCATGGGACAGATAAATCAGCCCCAGCATTTT. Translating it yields CASMGQINQPQHF.

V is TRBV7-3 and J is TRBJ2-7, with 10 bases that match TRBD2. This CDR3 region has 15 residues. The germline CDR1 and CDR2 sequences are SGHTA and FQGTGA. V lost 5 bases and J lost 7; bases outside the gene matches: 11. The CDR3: CASSRELAGSREQYF. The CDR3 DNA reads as TGTGCCAGCAGCCGAGAACTAGCGGGAAGTAGGGAGCAGTACTTC.

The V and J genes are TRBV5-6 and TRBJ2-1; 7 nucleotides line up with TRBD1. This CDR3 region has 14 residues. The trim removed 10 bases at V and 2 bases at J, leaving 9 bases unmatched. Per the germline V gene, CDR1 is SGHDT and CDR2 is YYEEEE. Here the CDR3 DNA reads TGTGCCGCCGGGCAGGGGGACCCCTACAATGAGCAGTTCTTC. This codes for CAAGQGDPYNEQFF.

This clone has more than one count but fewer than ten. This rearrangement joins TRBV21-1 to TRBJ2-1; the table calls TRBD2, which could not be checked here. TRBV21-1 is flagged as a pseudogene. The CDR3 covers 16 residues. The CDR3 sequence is CATPFLGTSGNNEQFF. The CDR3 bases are TGTGCCACCCCTTTCCTGGGGACTAGCGGAAACAATGAGCAGTTCTTC.

DNA of the CDR3: TGTGCCAGCAGCTCCTGGACTAGCGGAACCTACGAGCAGTACTTC. This sequence encodes CASSSWTSGTYEQYF. The rearrangement links TRBV7-2 to TRBJ2-7; 10 bases fit TRBD2. J lost 2 bases, V lost 4 bases, and 5 bases had no gene match. CDR3 length: 15 residues. Germline assignment: CDR1 SGHTA and CDR2 FQGNSA.

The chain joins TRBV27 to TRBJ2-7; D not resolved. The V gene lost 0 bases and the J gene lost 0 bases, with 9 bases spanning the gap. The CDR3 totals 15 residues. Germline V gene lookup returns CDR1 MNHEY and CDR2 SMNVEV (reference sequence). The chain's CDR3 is CASSLSARSSYEQYF. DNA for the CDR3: TGTGCCAGCAGTTTATCGGCTAGGAGCTCCTACGAGCAGTACTTC.

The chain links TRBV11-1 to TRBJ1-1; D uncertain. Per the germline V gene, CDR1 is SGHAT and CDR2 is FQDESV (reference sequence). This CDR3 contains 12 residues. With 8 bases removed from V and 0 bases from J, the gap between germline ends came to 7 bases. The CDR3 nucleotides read TGTGCCAGCGGCAGTATGAACACTGAAGCTTTCTTT. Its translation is CASGSMNTEAFF.

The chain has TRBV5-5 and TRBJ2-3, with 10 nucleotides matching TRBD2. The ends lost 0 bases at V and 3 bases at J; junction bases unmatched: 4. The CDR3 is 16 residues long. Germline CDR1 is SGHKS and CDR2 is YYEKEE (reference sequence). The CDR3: CASSLGIAGGTDTQYF. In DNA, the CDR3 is TGTGCCAGCAGCTTGGGGATAGCGGGAGGTACAGATACGCAGTATTTT. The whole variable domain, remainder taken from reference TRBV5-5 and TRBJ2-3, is DAGVTQSPTHLIKTRGQQVTLRCSPISGHKSVSWYQQVLGQGPQFIFQYYEKEERGRGNFPDRFSARQFPNYSSELNVNALLLGDSALYLCASSLGIAGGTDTQYFGPGTRLTVL.

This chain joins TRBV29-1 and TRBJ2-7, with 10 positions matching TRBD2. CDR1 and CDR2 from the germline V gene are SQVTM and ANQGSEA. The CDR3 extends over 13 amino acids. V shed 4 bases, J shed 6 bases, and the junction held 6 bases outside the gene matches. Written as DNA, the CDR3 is TGCAGCGTTGCGACTAGCGGGCGTGTCGAGCAGTACTTC. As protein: CSVATSGRVEQYF.

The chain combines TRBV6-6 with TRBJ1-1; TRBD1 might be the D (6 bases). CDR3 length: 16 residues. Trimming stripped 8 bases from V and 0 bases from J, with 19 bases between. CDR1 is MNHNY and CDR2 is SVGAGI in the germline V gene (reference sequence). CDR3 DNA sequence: TGTGCCAGCCTCTCAAGAGGGGGGGCGGTGAACACTGAAGCTTTCTTT. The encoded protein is CASLSRGGAVNTEAFF.